This T cell receptor (beta chain) came from a study of cytotoxic CD8 clonotypes in ibrutinib-treated CLL. Study-wide background: Productive templates per sample averaged nearly 260,000; productive rearrangements, 94,082.

Generated by immunoSEQ multiplex PCR, the TCRdb table keeps only in-frame clones and is missing some. The sample gives about 200,000 clones, around 70% of which show up once; approximately 6% is in the top ten. This CDR3 region has 19 residues. Trimming stripped 5 bases from V and 2 bases from J, with 27 bases between. Germline CDR1 reads MNHEY; CDR2 reads SMNVEV (reference sequence). The gene calls are TRBV27 and TRBJ1-1, with D tentatively TRBD1 (5 bases). The source was PBMCs, collected after 12 months of ibrutinib treatment. This receptor was identified in a human donor with chronic lymphocytic leukemia. CDR3 sequence (DNA): TGTGCCAGCAGTCTAACGGTTGGGGGGAGGGGTAGACGCAACACTGAAGCTTTCTTT. It is translated as CASSLTVGGRGRRNTEAFF.